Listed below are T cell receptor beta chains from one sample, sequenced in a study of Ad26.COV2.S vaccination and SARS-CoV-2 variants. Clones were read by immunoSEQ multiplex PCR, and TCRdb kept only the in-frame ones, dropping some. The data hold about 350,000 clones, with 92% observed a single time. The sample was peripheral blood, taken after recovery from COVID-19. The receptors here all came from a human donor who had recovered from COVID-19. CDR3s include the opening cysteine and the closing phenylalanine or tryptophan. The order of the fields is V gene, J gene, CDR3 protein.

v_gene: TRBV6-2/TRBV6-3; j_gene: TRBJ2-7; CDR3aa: CASSAVPSRRYF
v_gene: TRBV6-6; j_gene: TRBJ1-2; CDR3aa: CASSPVDRGYGGYTF
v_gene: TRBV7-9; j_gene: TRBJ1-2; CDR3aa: CASSPGGRGTYGYTF
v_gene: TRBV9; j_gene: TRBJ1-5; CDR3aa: CASSRGLGNQPQHF
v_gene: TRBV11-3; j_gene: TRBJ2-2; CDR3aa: CASSPTRISTGELFF
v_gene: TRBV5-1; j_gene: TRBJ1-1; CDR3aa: CASSQGVAEAFF
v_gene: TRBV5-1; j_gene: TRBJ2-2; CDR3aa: CASSLATSSEYGELFF
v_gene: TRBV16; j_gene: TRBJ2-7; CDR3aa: CASSHRREPGEQYF
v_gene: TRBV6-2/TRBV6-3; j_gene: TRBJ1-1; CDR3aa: CASSSTGVTEAFF
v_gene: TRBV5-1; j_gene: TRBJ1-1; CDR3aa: CASSLDTDSSAEAFF
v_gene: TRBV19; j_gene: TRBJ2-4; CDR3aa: CASNQVKNIQYF
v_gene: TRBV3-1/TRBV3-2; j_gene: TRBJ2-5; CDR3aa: CASSRGTKQETQYF
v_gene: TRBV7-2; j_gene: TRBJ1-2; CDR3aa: CASSPRGDDGYTF
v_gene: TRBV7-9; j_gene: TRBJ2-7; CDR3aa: CASSLQGGYSYEQYF
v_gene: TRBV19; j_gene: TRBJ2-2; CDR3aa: CASRVLGQGGTGELFF
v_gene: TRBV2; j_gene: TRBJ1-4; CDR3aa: CASRTQGITNEKLFF
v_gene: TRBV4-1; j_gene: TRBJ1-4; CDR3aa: CASSQSGQGEIGTNEKLFF
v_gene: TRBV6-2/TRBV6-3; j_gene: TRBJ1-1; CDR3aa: CASSRGRNTEAFF
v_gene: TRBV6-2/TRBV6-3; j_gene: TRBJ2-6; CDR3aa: CASSYAPSGANVLTF
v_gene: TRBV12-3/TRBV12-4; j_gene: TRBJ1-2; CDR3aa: CASSLKENYGYTF
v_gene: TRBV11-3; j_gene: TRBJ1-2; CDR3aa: CASSLPDRLFSANYGYTF
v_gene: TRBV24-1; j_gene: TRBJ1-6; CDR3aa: CATSRSPLHF
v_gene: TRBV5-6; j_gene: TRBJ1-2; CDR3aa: CASSLVRGGYTF
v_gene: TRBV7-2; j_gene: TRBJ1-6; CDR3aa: CASSLIGVGSPLHF
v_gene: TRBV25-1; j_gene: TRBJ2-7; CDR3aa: CASSERDFYEQYF
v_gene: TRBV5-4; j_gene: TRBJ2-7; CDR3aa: CASSRRPGQYEQYF
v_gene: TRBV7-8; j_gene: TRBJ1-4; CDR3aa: CASSEGATNEKLFF
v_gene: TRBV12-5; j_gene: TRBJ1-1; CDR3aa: CASGLGGNTEAFF
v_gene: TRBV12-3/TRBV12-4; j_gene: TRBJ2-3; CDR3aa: CASSPTGPDTQYF
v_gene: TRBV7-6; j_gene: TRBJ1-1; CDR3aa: CASSLASRGQGMNTEAFF
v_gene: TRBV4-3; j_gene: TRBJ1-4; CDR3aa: CASSQDLTENEKLFF
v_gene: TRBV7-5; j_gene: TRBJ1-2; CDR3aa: CARSERWDRPPHTNYGYTF
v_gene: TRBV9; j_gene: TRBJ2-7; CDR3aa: CASSVAGASYEQYF
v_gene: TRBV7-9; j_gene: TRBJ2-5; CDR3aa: CASAGVIQETQYF
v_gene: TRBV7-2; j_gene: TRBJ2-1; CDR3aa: CASSLVRTAHNEQFF
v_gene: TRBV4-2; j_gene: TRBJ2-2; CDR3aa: CASSPNRGRNTGELFF
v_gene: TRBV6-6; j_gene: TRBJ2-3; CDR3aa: CASSPRDSGGTTTFTSTDTQYF
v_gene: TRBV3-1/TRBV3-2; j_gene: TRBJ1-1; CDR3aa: CASNQGSAGLNTEAFF
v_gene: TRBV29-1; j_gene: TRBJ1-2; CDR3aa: CSVGGLTYGYTF
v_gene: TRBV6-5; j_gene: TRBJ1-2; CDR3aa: CASSRTGTGYGYTF
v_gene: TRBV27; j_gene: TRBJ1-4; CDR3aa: CASSLSKGMEEKLFF
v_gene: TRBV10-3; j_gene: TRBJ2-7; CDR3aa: CAISESGGRGSYEQYF
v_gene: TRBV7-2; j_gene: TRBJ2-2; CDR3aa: CASRGPGPGELFF
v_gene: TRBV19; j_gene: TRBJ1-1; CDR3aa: CASSISTLENTEAFF
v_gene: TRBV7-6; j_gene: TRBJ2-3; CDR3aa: CASSPATGGRADTQYF
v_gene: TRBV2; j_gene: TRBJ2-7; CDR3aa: CASTLRGASYEQYF
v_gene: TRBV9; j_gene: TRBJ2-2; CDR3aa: CASSVAWVRTGELFF
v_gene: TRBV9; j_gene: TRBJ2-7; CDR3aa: CASSAPPSKEIHEQYF
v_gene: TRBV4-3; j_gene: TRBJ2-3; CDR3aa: CASSRSGATDTQYF
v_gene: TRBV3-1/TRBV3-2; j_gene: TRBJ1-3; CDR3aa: CASSFRDRVNGNTIYF
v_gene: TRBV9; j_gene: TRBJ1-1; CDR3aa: CASSVGVGMNTEAFF
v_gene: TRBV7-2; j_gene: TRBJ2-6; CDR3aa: CASSGYSGGNSGANVLTF
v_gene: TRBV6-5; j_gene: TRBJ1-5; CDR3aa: CASSLAATYSNQPQHF
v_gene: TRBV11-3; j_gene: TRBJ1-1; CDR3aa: CASSPGQGLAFF
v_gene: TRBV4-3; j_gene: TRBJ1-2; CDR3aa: CASSQERLGGYGYTF
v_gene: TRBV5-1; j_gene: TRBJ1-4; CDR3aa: CASSAETQGEKLFF
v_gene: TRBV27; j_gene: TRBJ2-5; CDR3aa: CASSFDGTQETQYF